The rows below give T cell receptor beta chains drawn from one sample of a study of spatial heterogeneity in lung cancer. TCRdb re-analysed the 5' RACE reads in MiXCR, keeping a single row per CDR3 protein. The table lists tens of thousands of distinct CDR3 sequences, over 4% of them singletons. The sample here was lung tumor tissue, taken at surgery. The receptors were sampled from a male donor with early-stage non-small cell lung cancer. The CDR3 runs from the conserved cysteine through the conserved F or W. D genes are given only for firm matches. Expanded clones get a size class; other rows say once, few or many, or leave the size out.

d_call j_call clone_size v_call cdr3_aa cdr3_nt
NA TRBJ2-2 few TRBV29-1 CSVRGSTGELFF TGCAGCGTTAGAGGGAGCACCGGGGAGCTGTTTTTT
TRBD1 TRBJ2-7 many TRBV7-9 CASSQDRGGYEQYF TGTGCCAGCAGCCAGGACAGGGGCGGGTACGAGCAGTACTTC
TRBD1 TRBJ1-5 many TRBV19 CASSPLTGGSGNQPQHF TGTGCCAGTAGCCCATTAACAGGGGGCAGCGGGAATCAGCCCCAGCATTTT
NA TRBJ2-2 many TRBV12-3/TRBV12-4 CASSFGGNTGELFF TGTGCCAGCAGTTTCGGCGGGAACACCGGGGAGCTGTTTTTT
NA TRBJ1-1 NA TRBV13 CASSLRWRGSVDAFF TGTGCCAGCAGCTTACGCTGGCGAGGTTCGGTGGATGCTTTCTTT
NA TRBJ1-5 many TRBV6-1 CASLGRMGQPQHF TGTGCCAGCTTGGGTAGGATGGGTCAGCCCCAGCATTTT
NA TRBJ2-5 many TRBV7-2 CASSFLKRRQETQYF TGTGCCAGCAGCTTTTTAAAGCGGCGCCAAGAGACCCAGTACTTC
NA TRBJ2-5 NA TRBV18 CASSGQDETQYF TGTGCCAGCTCCGGGCAGGATGAGACCCAGTACTTC
NA TRBJ1-1 many TRBV7-9 CASSLLSNTEAFF TGTGCCAGCAGCTTATTGTCGAACACTGAAGCTTTCTTT
TRBD1 TRBJ1-2 few TRBV13 CASSPEGTGGTYGYTF TGTGCCAGCAGCCCCGAAGGGACAGGGGGTACCTATGGCTACACCTTC
NA TRBJ2-5 many TRBV7-6 CASSLAVQETQYF TGTGCCAGCAGCTTAGCTGTCCAAGAGACCCAGTACTTC
NA TRBJ1-1 many TRBV18 CASSPVQGNTEAFF TGTGCCAGCTCACCAGTACAGGGGAACACTGAAGCTTTCTTT
NA TRBJ2-5 medium-sized TRBV7-3 CASSLGQIPQETQYF TGTGCCAGCAGCTTGGGCCAGATCCCACAAGAGACCCAGTACTTC
TRBD2 TRBJ2-3 many TRBV2 CARGTSGTSTDTQYF TGTGCCAGGGGGACTAGCGGGACTAGCACAGATACGCAGTATTTT
NA TRBJ2-7 NA TRBV6-6 CASIPAPGLGKTNEQYF TGTGCCAGCATTCCAGCGCCCGGGTTGGGAAAAACGAACGAGCAGTACTTC
NA TRBJ2-3 many TRBV12-3/TRBV12-4 CASSKTSSYTDTQYF TGTGCCAGCAGTAAAACTAGCAGTTACACAGATACGCAGTATTTT
NA TRBJ2-3 many TRBV20-1 CSARDPRRLDTQYF TGCAGTGCTAGAGATCCCAGGAGATTAGATACGCAGTATTTT
NA TRBJ1-2 many TRBV7-8 CASSPGERLYGYTF TGTGCCAGCAGCCCAGGGGAACGTCTTTATGGCTACACCTTC
NA TRBJ2-3 many TRBV7-3 CASSLSGGAFRDTQYF TGTGCCAGCAGCTTATCAGGGGGGGCATTTAGAGATACGCAGTATTTT
TRBD2 TRBJ2-1 NA TRBV30 CAWETSGRLPEQFF TGTGCCTGGGAAACTAGCGGGAGATTGCCAGAGCAGTTCTTC
NA TRBJ2-7 many TRBV12-3/TRBV12-4 CASQPSVVGYEQYF TGTGCCAGCCAGCCCAGCGTGGTTGGGTACGAGCAGTACTTC
TRBD1 TRBJ2-5 many TRBV11-2 CASSLGTGLETQYF TGTGCCAGCAGCTTAGGGACAGGGCTAGAGACCCAGTACTTC
NA TRBJ2-4 many TRBV29-1 CSVEDARVNGIQYF TGCAGCGTTGAAGATGCCAGGGTGAATGGCATTCAGTACTTC
NA TRBJ1-5 many TRBV7-2 CASRDSLNQPQHF TGTGCCAGCAGGGACAGCCTCAATCAGCCCCAGCATTTT
NA TRBJ2-1 many TRBV24-1 CATSGPSEQFF TGTGCCACCAGTGGGCCCAGTGAGCAGTTCTTC
TRBD1 TRBJ2-7 medium-sized TRBV7-9 CASSPGTGMYEQYF TGTGCCAGCAGCCCTGGGACAGGGATGTACGAGCAGTACTTC
NA TRBJ1-4 many TRBV28 CASSPPRGKLFF TGTGCCAGCAGCCCGCCGAGGGGAAAACTGTTTTTT
NA TRBJ2-2 few TRBV7-2 CASSLDSSAGELFF TGTGCCAGCAGCTTGGATTCTAGCGCCGGGGAGCTGTTTTTT
NA TRBJ1-2 NA TRBV5-4 CASSLAGHRYGYTF TGTGCCAGCAGCTTGGCCGGTCACCGCTATGGCTACACCTTC
NA TRBJ1-1 many TRBV5-1 CASSWWADGNTEAFF TGCGCCAGCAGCTGGTGGGCGGACGGGAATACTGAAGCTTTCTTT
TRBD2 TRBJ2-3 NA TRBV6-5 CASSFQRGGHTDTQYF TGTGCCAGCAGTTTCCAACGGGGGGGCCACACAGATACGCAGTATTTT
NA TRBJ1-4 many TRBV28 CASSFRGGIGELFF TGTGCCAGCAGTTTTCGGGGTGGAATAGGAGAACTGTTTTTT
NA TRBJ2-7 few TRBV2 CASTLSRGGPYEQYF TGTGCCAGCACCCTGTCCCGGGGCGGACCCTACGAGCAGTACTTC
NA TRBJ1-1 many TRBV7-2 CASSVRTEAFF TGTGCCAGCAGCGTGAGAACTGAAGCTTTCTTT
NA TRBJ2-2 many TRBV2 CASSVSRANTGELFF TGTGCCAGCAGTGTCTCGCGGGCGAACACCGGGGAGCTGTTTTTT
NA TRBJ2-6 many TRBV5-1 CASSLVGSGANVLTF TGCGCCAGCAGCTTAGTGGGTTCAGGGGCCAACGTCCTGACTTTC
NA TRBJ1-3 large TRBV10-3 CAISDEVSSGNTIYF TGTGCCATCAGTGATGAGGTTAGCTCTGGAAACACCATATATTTT
NA TRBJ1-3 many TRBV12-5 CASGSELSGNTIYF TGTGCTAGTGGTTCGGAGTTATCTGGAAACACCATATATTTT
NA TRBJ1-3 NA TRBV28 CASRPFGGSGNTIYF TGTGCCAGCAGACCCTTTGGGGGCTCTGGAAACACCATATATTTT
NA TRBJ1-5 many TRBV6-5 CASRYTRDQPQHF TGTGCCAGCAGATATACCAGAGACCAGCCCCAGCATTTT
TRBD2 TRBJ2-7 many TRBV6-2/TRBV6-3 CASTVGRGTYEQYF TGTGCCAGCACCGTAGGGCGGGGGACCTACGAGCAGTACTTC
TRBD1 TRBJ1-4 many TRBV29-1 CSAGGRGREKLFF TGCAGCGCCGGAGGCAGGGGGCGAGAAAAACTGTTTTTT
NA TRBJ2-3 many TRBV7-2 CASSLALGDTDTQYF TGTGCCAGCAGCTTAGCGCTGGGAGACACAGATACGCAGTATTTT
TRBD1 TRBJ2-1 many TRBV6-1 CASGETGGFEQFF TGTGCCAGCGGAGAGACAGGGGGCTTTGAGCAGTTCTTC
TRBD1 TRBJ2-5 many TRBV24-1 CATSEGQGRETQYF TGTGCCACCAGTGAGGGACAGGGGAGAGAGACCCAGTACTTC
NA TRBJ2-2 many TRBV24-1 CATSDEGTTAGSCFF NA
NA TRBJ1-5 many TRBV24-1 CATSDPRTVDSNQPQHF TGTGCCACCAGTGATCCTCGGACAGTAGATAGCAATCAGCCCCAGCATTTT
NA TRBJ1-5 medium-sized TRBV28 CASARRNQPQHF TGTGCCAGCGCTAGGCGCAATCAGCCCCAGCATTTT
NA TRBJ1-1 many TRBV15 CATSRPPGHPNTEAFF TGTGCCACCAGCAGACCCCCGGGACACCCGAACACTGAAGCTTTCTTT
NA TRBJ2-7 few TRBV3-1 CASSQGGDRQYF TGTGCCAGCAGCCAAGGCGGGGACCGGCAGTACTTC